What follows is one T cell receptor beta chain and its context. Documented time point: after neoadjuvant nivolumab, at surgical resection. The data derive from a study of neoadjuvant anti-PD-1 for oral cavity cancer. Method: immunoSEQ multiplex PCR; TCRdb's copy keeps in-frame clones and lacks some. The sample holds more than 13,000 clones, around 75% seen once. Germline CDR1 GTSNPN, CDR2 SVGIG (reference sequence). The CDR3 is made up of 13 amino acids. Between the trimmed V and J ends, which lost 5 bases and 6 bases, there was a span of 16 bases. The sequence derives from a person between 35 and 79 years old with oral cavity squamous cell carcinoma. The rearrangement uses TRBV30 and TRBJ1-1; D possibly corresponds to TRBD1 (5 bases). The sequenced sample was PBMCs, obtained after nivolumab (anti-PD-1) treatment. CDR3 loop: CAWRCRGCPEAFF. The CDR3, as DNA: TGTGCCTGGCGTTGTAGGGGATGTCCTGAAGCTTTCTTT.